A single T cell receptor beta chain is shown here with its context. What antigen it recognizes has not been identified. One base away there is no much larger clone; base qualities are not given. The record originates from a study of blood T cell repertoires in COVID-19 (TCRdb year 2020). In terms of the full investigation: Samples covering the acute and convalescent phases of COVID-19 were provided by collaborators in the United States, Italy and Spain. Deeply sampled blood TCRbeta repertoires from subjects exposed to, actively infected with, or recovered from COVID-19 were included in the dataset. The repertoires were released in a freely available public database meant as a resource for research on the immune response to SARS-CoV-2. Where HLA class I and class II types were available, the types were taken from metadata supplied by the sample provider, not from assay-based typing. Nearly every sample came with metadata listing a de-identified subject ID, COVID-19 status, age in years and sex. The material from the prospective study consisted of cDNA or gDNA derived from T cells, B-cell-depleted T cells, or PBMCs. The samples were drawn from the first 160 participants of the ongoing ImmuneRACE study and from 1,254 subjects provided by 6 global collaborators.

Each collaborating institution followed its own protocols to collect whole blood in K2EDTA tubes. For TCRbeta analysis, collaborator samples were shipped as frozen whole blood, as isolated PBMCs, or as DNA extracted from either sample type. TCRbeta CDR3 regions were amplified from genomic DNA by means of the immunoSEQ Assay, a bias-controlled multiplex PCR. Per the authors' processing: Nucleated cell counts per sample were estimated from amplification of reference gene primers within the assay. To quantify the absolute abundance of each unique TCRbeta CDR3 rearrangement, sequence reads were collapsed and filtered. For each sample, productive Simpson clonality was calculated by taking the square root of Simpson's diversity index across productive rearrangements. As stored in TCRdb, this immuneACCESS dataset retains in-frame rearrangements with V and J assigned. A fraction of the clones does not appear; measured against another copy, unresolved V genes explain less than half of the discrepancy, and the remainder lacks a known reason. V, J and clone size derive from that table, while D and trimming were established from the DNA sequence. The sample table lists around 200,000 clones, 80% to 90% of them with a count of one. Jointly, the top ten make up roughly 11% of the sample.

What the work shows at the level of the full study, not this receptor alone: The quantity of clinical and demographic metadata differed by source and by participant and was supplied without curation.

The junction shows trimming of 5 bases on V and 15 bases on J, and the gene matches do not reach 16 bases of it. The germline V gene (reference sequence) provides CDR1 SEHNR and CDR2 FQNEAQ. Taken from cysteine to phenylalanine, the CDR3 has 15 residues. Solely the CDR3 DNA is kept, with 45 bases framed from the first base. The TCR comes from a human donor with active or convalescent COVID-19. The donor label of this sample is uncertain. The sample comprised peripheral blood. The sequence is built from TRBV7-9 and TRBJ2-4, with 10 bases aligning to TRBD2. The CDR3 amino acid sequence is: CASSPREAGGPAWYF. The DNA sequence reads TGTGCCAGCAGCCCCCGCGAAGCGGGAGGGCCAGCATGGTACTTC.